Reported below is one TCR beta chain. Its cognate antigen is unknown. This specimen belongs to a study of cytomegalovirus exposure and HLA in healthy donors. Findings and limits, study-wide: Serostatus for CMV was the only available immune exposure information.

The PCR used 60 Vbeta and 13 Jbeta primers. The table came from immunoSEQ multiplex PCR; TCRdb's copy has only in-frame clones and leaves some out. The data show some 110,000 clones, about 70% seen once. Germline V gene lookup returns CDR1 MGHRA and CDR2 YSYEKL. CDR3 length: 17 residues. V was trimmed by 4 bases and J by 0 bases, leaving 16 bases between them. This sequence joins TRBV4-1 and TRBJ1-3; D may be TRBD1 (5 bases). Sequencing used PBMCs. The clonotype comes from a woman between 25 and 40 years old in good health and CMV-seronegative. CDR3 bases: TGCGCCAGCAGCCGGGGGGGAGTTGTTCTCTCTGGAAACACCATATATTTT. This gives the protein CASSRGGVVLSGNTIYF.